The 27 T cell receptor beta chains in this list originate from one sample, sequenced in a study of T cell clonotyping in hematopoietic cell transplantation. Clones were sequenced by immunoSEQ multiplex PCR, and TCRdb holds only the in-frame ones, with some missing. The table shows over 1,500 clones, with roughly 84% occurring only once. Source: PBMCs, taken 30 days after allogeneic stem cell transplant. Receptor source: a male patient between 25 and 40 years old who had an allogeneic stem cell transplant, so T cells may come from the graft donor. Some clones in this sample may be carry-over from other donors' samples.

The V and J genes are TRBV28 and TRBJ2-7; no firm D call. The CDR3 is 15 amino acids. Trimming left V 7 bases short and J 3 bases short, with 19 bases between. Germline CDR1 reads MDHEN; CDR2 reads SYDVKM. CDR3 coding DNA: TGTGCCAGCAAGGCCCAAAAGATATCGAACTACGAGCAGTACTTC. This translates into CASKAQKISNYEQYF.

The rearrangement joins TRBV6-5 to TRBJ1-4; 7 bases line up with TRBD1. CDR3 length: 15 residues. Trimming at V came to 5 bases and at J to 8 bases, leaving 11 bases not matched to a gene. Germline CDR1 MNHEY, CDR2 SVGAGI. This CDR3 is CASSAKGAKWEKLFF. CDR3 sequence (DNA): TGTGCCAGCAGTGCGAAGGGGGCTAAGTGGGAAAAACTGTTTTTT.

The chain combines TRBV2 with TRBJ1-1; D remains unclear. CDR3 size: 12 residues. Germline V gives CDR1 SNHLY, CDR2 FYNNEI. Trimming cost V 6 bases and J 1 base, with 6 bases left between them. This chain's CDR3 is CASSPRNTEAFF. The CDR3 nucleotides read TGTGCCAGCAGCCCTCGGAACACTGAAGCTTTCTTT.

CDR3 bases: TGTGCCAGCAGCGTCCTAGCGGGGCCCACAGATACGCAGTATTTT. It yields the protein CASSVLAGPTDTQYF. This chain links TRBV9 with TRBJ2-3; 9 bases are shared with TRBD2. Germline V CDR1 and CDR2: SGDLS, YYNGEE. The junction had 3 bases not matched to a gene; V was cut back by 2 bases and J by 2 bases. CDR3 length equals 15 residues.

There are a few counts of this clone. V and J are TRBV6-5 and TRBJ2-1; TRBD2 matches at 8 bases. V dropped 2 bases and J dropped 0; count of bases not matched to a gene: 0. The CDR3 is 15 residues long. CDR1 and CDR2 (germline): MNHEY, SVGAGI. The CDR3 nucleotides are TGTGCCAGCAGTTACAGCGGGAGCTCCTACAATGAGCAGTTCTTC. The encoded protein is CASSYSGSSYNEQFF.

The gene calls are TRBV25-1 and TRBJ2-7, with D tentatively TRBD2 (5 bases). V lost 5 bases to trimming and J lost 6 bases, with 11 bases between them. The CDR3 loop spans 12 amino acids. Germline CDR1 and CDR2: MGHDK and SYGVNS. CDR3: CASSLGVGEQYF. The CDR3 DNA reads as TGTGCCAGCAGTCTCGGGGTCGGCGAGCAGTACTTC.

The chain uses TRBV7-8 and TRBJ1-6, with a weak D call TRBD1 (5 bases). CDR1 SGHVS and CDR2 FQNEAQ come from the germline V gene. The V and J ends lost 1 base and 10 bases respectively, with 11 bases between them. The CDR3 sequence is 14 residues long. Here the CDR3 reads CASSLGQFGSPLHF. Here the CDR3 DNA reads TGTGCCAGCAGCTTAGGACAGTTTGGGTCACCCCTCCACTTT.

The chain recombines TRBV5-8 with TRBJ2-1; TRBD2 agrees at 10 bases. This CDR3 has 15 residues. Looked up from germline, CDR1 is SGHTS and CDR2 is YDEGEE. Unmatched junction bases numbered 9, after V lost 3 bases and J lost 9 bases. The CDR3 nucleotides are TGTGCCAGCAGCTGGGGGGGGACTAGCGTCGGTGAGCAGTTCTTC. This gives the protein CASSWGGTSVGEQFF.

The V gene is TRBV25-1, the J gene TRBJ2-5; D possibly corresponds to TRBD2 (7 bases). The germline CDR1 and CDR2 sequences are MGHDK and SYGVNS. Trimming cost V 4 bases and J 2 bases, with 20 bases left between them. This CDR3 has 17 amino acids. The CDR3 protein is CASSVPGGLAAQETQYF. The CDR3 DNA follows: TGTGCCAGCAGTGTCCCTGGGGGGCTAGCGGCTCAAGAGACCCAGTACTTC.

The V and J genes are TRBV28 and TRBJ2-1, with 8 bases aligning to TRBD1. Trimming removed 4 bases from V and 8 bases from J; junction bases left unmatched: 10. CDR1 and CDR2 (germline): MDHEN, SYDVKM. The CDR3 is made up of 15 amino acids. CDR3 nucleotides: TGTGCCAGCAGTTCCGGGACAGGAGCTTTCGATGAGCAGTTCTTC. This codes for CASSSGTGAFDEQFF.

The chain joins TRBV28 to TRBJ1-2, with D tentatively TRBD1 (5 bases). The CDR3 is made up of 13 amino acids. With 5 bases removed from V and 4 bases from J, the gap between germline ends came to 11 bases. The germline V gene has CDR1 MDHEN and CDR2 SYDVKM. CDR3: CASSPTASYGYTF. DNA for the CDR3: TGTGCCAGCAGTCCGACAGCCTCCTATGGCTACACCTTC.

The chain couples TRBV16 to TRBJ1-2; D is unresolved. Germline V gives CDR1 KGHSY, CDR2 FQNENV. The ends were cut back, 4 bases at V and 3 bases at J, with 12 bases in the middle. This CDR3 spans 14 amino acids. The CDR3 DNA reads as TGTGCCAGCAGCCTACGGGGTACCTACTATGGCTACACCTTC. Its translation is CASSLRGTYYGYTF.

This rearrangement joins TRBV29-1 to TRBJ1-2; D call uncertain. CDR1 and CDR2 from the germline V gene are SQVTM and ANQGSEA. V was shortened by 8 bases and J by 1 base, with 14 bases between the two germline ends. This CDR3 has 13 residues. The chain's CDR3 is CSSRTEGNYGYTF. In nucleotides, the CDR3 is TGCAGCTCCCGCACCGAGGGTAACTATGGCTACACCTTC.

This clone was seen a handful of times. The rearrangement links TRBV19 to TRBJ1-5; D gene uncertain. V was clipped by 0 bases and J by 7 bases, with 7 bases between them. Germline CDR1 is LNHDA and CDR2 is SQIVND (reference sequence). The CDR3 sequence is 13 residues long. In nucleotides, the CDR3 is TGTGCCAGTAGTATAGATCTAGGCCAGCCCCAGCATTTT. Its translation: CASSIDLGQPQHF. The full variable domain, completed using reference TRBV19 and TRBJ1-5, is DGGITQSPKYLFRKEGQNVTLSCEQNLNHDAMYWYRQDPGQGLRLIYYSQIVNDFQKGDIAEGYSVSREKKESFPLTVTSAQKNPTAFYLCASSIDLGQPQHFGDGTRLSIL.

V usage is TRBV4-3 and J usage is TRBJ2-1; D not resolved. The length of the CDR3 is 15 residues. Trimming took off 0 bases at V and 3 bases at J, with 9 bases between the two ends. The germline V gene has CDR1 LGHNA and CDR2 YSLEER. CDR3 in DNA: TGCGCCAGCAGCCAAGAACCCAGCGACTACAATGAGCAGTTCTTC. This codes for CASSQEPSDYNEQFF.

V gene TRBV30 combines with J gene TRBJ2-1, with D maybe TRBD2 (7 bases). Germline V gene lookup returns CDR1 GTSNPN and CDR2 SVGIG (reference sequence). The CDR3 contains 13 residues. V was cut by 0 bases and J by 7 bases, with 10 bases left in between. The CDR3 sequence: CAWSVGGGNEQFF. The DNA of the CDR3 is TGTGCCTGGAGTGTAGGGGGGGGAAATGAGCAGTTCTTC.

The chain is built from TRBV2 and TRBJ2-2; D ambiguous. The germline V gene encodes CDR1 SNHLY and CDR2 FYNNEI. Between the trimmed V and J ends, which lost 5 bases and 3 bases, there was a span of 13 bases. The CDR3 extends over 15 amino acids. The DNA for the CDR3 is TGTGCCAGCAGTCCCAGGAATGCGGACACCGGGGAGCTGTTTTTT. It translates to CASSPRNADTGELFF.

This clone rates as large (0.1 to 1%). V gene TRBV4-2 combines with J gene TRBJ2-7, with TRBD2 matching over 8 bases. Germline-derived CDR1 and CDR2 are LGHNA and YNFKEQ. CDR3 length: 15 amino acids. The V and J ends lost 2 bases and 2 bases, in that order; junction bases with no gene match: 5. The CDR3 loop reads CASSQSAGDTYEQYF. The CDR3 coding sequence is TGTGCCAGCAGCCAATCAGCGGGGGATACCTACGAGCAGTACTTC.

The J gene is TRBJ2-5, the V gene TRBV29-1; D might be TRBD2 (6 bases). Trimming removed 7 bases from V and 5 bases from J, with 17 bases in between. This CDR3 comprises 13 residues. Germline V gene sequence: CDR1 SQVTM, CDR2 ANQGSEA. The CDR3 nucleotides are TGCAGCGGGATGGCGGGGATGGGGGAGACCCAGTACTTC. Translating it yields CSGMAGMGETQYF.

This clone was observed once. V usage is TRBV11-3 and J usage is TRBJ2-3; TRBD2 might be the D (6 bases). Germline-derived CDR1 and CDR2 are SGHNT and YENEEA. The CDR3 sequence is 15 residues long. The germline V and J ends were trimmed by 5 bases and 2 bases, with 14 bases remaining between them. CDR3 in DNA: TGTGCCAGCAGCGCCCTCGGGGGTTTCACAGATACGCAGTATTTT. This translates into CASSALGGFTDTQYF. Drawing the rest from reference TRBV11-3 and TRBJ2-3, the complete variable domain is EAGVVQSPRYKIIEKKQPVAFWCNPISGHNTLYWYLQNLGQGPELLIRYENEEAVDDSQLPKDRFSAERLKGVDSTLKIQPAELGDSAVYLCASSALGGFTDTQYFGPGTRLTVL.

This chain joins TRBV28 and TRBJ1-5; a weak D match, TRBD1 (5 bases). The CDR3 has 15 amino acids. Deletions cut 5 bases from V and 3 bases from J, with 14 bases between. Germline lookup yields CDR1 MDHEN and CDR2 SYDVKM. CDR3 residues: CASSSGAAFNQPQHF. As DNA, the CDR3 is TGTGCCAGCAGTAGTGGGGCAGCGTTCAATCAGCCCCAGCATTTT.

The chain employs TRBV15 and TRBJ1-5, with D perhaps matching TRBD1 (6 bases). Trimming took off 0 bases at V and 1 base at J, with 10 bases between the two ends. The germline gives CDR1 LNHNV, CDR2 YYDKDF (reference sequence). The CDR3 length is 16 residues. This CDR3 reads CATSRDAGASNQPQHF. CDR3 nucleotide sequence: TGTGCCACCAGCAGAGATGCGGGGGCAAGCAATCAGCCCCAGCATTTT.

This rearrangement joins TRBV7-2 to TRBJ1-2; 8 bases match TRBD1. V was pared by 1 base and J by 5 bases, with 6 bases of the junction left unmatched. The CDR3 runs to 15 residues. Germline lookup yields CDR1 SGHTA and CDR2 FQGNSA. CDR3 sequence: CASSLETGGGYGYTF. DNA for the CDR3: TGTGCCAGCAGCTTAGAAACAGGGGGAGGGTATGGCTACACCTTC.

The CDR3 loop reads CASSPHLMLAGGLTDTQYF. The CDR3 nucleotides are TGTGCCAGTAGTCCCCATCTGATGTTAGCGGGGGGGCTGACAGATACGCAGTATTTT. The chain is built from TRBV19 and TRBJ2-3; 11 bases are shared with TRBD2. Germline CDR1 and CDR2: LNHDA and SQIVND (reference sequence). The V and J ends lost 5 bases and 3 bases, in that order; junction bases with no gene match: 16. The CDR3 sequence is 19 residues long.

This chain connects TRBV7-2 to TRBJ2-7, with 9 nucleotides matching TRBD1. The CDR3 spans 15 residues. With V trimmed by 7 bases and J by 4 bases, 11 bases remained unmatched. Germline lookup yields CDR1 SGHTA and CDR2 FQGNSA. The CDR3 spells CASIPGTGSLYEQYF. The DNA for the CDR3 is TGTGCCAGCATCCCCGGGACAGGGTCACTGTACGAGCAGTACTTC. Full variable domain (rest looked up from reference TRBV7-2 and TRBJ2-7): GAGVSQSPSNKVTEKGKDVELRCDPISGHTALYWYRQSLGQGLEFLIYFQGNSAPDKSGLPSDRFSAERTGGSVSTLTIQRTQQEDSAVYLCASIPGTGSLYEQYFGPGTRLTVT.

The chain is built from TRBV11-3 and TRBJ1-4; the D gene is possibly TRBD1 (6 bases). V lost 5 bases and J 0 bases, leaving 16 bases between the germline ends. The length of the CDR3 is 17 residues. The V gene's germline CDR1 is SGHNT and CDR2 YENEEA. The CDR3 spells CASSKAGVLATNEKLFF. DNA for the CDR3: TGTGCCAGCAGCAAAGCAGGGGTTCTTGCAACTAATGAAAAACTGTTTTTT.

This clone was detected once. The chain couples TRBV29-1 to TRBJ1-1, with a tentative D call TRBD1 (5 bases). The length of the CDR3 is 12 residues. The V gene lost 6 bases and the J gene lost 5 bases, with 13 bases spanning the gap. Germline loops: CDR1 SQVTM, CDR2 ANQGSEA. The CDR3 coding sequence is TGCAGCGTAGGACATGTCGGGACTGAAGCTTTCTTT. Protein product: CSVGHVGTEAFF.